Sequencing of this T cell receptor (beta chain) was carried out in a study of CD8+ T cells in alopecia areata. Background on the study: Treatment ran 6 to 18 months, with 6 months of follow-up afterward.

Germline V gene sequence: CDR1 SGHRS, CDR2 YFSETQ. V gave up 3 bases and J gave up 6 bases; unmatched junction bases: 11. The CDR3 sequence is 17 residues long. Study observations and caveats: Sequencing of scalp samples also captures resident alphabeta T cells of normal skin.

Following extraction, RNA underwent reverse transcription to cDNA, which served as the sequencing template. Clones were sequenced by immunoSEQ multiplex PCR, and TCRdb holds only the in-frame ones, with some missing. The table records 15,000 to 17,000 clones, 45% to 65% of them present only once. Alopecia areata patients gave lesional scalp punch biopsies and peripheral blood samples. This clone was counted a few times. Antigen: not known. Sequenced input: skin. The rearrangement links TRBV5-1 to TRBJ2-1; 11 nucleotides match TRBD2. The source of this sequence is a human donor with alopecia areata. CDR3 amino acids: CASSYLLAGGVGNEQFF. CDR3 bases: TGCGCCAGCAGCTACCTCCTAGCGGGAGGTGTCGGCAATGAGCAGTTCTTC.